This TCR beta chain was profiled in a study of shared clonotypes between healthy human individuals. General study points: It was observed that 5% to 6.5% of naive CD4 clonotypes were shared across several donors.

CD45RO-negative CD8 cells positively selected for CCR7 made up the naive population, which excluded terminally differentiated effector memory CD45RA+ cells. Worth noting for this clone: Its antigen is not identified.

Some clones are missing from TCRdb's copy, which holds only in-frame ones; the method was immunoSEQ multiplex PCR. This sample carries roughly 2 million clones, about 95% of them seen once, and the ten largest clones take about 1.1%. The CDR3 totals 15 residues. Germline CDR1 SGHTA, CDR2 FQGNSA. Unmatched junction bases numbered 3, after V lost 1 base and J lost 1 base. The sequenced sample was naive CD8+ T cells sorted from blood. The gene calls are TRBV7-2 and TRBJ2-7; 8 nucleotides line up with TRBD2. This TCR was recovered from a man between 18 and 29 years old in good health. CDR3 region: CASSLGGLVSYEQYF. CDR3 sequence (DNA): TGTGCCAGCAGCTTAGGGGGACTAGTTTCCTACGAGCAGTACTTC.